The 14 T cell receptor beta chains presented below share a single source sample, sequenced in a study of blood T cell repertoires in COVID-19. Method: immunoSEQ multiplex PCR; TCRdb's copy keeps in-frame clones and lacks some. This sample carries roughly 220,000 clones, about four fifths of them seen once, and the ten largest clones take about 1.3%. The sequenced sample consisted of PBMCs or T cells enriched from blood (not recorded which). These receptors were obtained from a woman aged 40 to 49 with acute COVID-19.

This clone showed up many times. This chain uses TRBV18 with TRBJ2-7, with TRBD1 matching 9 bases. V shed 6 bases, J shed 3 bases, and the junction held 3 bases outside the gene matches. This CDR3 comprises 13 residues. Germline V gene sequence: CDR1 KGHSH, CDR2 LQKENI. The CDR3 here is CASSVTGGYEQYF. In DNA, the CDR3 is TGTGCCAGCTCTGTGACAGGGGGCTACGAGCAGTACTTC.

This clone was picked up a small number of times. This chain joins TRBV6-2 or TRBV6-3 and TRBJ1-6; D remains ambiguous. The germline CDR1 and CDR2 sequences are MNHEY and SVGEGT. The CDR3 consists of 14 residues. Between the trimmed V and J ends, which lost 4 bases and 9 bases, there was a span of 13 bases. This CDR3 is CASSFAGGGSPLHF. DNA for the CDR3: TGTGCCAGCAGTTTCGCGGGCGGTGGTTCACCCCTCCACTTT.

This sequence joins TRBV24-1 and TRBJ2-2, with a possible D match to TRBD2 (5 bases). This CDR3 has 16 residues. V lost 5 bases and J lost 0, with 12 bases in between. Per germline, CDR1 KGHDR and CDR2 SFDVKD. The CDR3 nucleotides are TGTGCCACCAGTGGCTCGCGGGCACCGAACACCGGGGAGCTGTTTTTT. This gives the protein CATSGSRAPNTGELFF.

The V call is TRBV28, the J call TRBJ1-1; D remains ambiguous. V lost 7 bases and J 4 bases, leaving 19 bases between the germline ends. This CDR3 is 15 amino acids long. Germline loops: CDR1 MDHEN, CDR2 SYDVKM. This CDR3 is CASTFILGRGTEAFF. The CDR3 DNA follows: TGTGCCAGCACCTTTATTCTAGGGCGGGGCACTGAAGCTTTCTTT.

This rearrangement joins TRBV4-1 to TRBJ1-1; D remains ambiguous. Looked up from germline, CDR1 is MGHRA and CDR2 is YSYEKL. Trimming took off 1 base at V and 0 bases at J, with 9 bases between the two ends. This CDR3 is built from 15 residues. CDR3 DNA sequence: TGCGCCAGCAGCCAAGTTCGGGGATTGAACACTGAAGCTTTCTTT. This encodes CASSQVRGLNTEAFF.

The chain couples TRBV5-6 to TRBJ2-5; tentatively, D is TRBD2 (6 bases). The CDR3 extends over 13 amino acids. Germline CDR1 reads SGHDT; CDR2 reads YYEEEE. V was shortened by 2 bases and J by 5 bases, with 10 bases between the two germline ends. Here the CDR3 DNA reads TGTGCCAGCAGCTTTGGGGGGTACGAGACCCAGTACTTC. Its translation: CASSFGGYETQYF. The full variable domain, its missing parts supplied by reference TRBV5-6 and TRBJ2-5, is DAGVTQSPTHLIKTRGQQVTLRCSPKSGHDTVSWYQQALGQGPQFIFQYYEEEERQRGNFPDRFSGHQFPNYSSELNVNALLLGDSALYLCASSFGGYETQYFGPGTRLLVL.

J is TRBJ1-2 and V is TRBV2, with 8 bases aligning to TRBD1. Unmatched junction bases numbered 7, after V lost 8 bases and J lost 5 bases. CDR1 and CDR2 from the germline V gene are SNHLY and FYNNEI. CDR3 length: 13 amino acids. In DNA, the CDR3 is TGTGCCAGCTACCGGACAGGGACGTATGGCTACACCTTC. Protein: CASYRTGTYGYTF.

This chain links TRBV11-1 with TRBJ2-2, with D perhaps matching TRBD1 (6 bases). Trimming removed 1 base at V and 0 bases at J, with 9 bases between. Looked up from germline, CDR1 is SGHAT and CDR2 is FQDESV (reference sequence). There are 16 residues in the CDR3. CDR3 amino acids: CASSLGDTTNTGELFF. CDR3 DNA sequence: TGTGCCAGCAGCTTAGGGGACACCACGAACACCGGGGAGCTGTTTTTT.

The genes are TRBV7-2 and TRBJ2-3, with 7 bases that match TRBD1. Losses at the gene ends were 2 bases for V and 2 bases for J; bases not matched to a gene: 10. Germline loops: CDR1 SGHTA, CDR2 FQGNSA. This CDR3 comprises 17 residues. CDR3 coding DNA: TGTGCCAGCAGCTTACTTTTCGAGGGGGCCATCACAGATACGCAGTATTTT. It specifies CASSLLFEGAITDTQYF. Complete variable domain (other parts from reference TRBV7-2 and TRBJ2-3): GAGVSQSPSNKVTEKGKDVELRCDPISGHTALYWYRQSLGQGLEFLIYFQGNSAPDKSGLPSDRFSAERTGGSVSTLTIQRTQQEDSAVYLCASSLLFEGAITDTQYFGPGTRLTVL.

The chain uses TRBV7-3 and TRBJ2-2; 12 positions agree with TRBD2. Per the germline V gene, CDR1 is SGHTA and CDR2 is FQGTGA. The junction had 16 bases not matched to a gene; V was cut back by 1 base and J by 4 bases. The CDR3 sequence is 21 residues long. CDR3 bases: TGTGCCAGCAGCTTAAGACCGCTAGCGGGAGGGCCAAGAGAGGGCACCGGGGAGCTGTTTTTT. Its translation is CASSLRPLAGGPREGTGELFF. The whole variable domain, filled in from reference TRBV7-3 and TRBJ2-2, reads GAGVSQTPSNKVTEKGKYVELRCDPISGHTALYWYRQSLGQGPEFLIYFQGTGAADDSGLPNDRFFAVRPEGSVSTLKIQRTERGDSAVYLCASSLRPLAGGPREGTGELFFGEGSRLTVL.

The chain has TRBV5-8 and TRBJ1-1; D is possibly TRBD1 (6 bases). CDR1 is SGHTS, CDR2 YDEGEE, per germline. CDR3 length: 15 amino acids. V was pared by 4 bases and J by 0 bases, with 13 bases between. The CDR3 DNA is TGTGCCAGCAGCCCCCGGACAGAACTGAACACTGAAGCTTTCTTT. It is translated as CASSPRTELNTEAFF.

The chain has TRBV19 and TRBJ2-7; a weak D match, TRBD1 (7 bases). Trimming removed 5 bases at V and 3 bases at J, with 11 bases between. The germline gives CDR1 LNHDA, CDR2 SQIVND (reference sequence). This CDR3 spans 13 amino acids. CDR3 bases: TGTGCCAGTAGTTCCAGGGGGGACTACGAGCAGTACTTC. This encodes CASSSRGDYEQYF.

CDR3: CSVEEAGVSEKLFF. CDR3 DNA sequence: TGCAGCGTTGAAGAGGCAGGGGTTAGCGAAAAACTGTTTTTT. The V and J genes are TRBV29-1 and TRBJ1-4; D is perhaps TRBD1 (6 bases). The CDR3 has 14 amino acids. The germline V gene has CDR1 SQVTM and CDR2 ANQGSEA. The V gene lost 0 bases and the J gene lost 8 bases, with 13 bases spanning the gap.

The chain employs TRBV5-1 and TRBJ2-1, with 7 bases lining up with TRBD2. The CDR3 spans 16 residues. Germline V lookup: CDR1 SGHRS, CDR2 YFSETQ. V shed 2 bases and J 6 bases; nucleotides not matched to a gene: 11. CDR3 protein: CASSFGGRSFSNEQFF. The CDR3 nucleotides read TGCGCCAGCAGCTTCGGCGGGAGAAGCTTCAGCAATGAGCAGTTCTTC.